This T cell receptor beta chain comes out of a study of regulatory T cells in long-lasting Graves disease. In this sample, this clonotype turned up a few times. CDR1 and CDR2 from the germline V gene are MNHNS and SASEGT. J lost 7 bases, V lost 0 bases, and 13 bases had no gene match. CDR3 size: 19 residues. As for time point: persistent/refractory GD, antithyroid drugs over 5 years with positive TRAb. The TCR library was prepared using RNA isolated from PBMCs. The TCR beta library used iRepertoire HTBI primers with Arm-PCR amplification of CDR3. TCRdb redid the calling of the multiplex PCR reads with MiXCR, one entry per CDR3 protein. The repertoire has about 660,000 distinct CDR3 sequences, 25% to 35% of them found once; the top ten carry under 55%.

The chain couples TRBV6-1 to TRBJ1-4; 11 bases align to TRBD1. The material was peripheral blood mononuclear cells (PBMCs), obtained when the disease was refractory, from a patient treated with antithyroid drugs. The receptor's source is a female donor with Graves disease. The CDR3 coding sequence is TGTGCCAGCAGTGAAGCGCTTCTCGGGACAGGGGGATGGGGTGAAAAACTGTTTTTT. Translating it yields CASSEALLGTGGWGEKLFF.